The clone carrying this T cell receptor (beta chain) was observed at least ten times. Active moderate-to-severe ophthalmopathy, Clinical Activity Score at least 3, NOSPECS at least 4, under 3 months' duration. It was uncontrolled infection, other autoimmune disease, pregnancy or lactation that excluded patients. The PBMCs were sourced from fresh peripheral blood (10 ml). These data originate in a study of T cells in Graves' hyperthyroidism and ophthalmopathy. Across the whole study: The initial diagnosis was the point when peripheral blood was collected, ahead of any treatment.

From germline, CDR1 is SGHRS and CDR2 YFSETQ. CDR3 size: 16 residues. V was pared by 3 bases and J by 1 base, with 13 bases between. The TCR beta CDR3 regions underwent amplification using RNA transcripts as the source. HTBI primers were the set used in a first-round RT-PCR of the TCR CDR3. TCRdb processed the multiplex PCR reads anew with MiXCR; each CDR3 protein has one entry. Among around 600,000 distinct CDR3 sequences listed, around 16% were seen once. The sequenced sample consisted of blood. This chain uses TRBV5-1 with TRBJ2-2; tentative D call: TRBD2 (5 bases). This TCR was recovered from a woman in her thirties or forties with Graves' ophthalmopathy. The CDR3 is CASSWERVLNTGELFF. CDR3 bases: TGCGCCAGCAGCTGGGAGAGGGTCCTGAACACCGGGGAGCTGTTTTTT.